Listed below are T cell receptor beta chains from one sample, sequenced in a study of cytomegalovirus exposure and HLA in healthy donors. Sequenced by immunoSEQ multiplex PCR; TCRdb stores in-frame clones only, minus some. The repertoire has about 200,000 clones, around 80% of them found once; the top ten carry 2.5% to 3%. Input material: PBMCs. The origin of the receptors is a man aged 25-45 years in good health and CMV-seronegative. CDR3s include the opening cysteine and the closing phenylalanine or tryptophan. A D gene is named only where the DNA matches it firmly. The size entry is marked missing in some rows and otherwise reads once, few, many or a size class.

size: .; V: TRBV2; D: .; J: TRBJ2-1; CDR3: CASLEPGYNEQFF; DNA: TGTGCCAGCCTTGAGCCGGGCTACAATGAGCAGTTCTTC
size: .; V: TRBV29-1; D: .; J: TRBJ2-7; CDR3: CSVETRQTYEQYF; DNA: TGCAGCGTTGAAACCCGACAGACCTACGAGCAGTACTTC
size: .; V: TRBV6-1; D: .; J: TRBJ1-3; CDR3: CASSPGGGRGNTIYF; DNA: TGTGCCAGCAGTCCGGGGGGTGGTCGTGGAAACACCATATATTTT
size: once; V: TRBV15; D: TRBD2; J: TRBJ2-3; CDR3: CATSRGWSGRDTQYF; DNA: TGTGCCACCAGCAGAGGTTGGAGCGGGAGAGATACGCAGTATTTT
size: .; V: TRBV4-3; D: .; J: TRBJ1-6; CDR3: CASSQESGAISPLHF; DNA: TGCGCCAGCAGCCAAGAGTCAGGGGCGATTTCACCCCTCCACTTT
size: .; V: TRBV7-2; D: TRBD1; J: TRBJ1-1; CDR3: CASSSPRDRGQTEAFF; DNA: TGTGCCAGCAGCTCCCCACGGGACAGGGGGCAAACTGAAGCTTTCTTT
size: .; V: TRBV5-1; D: .; J: TRBJ1-2; CDR3: CASSLVEGPTSYGYTF; DNA: TGCGCCAGCAGCTTGGTCGAGGGCCCGACTTCCTATGGCTACACCTTC
size: .; V: TRBV7-2; D: TRBD2; J: TRBJ2-2; CDR3: CASRLAGGRSGELFF; DNA: TGTGCCAGCCGACTAGCGGGGGGGCGGTCCGGGGAGCTGTTTTTT
size: .; V: TRBV7-3; D: TRBD1; J: TRBJ2-1; CDR3: CASSQTGVRGEQFF; DNA: TGTGCCAGCAGCCAGACAGGGGTTCGGGGTGAGCAGTTCTTC
size: .; V: TRBV6-1; D: .; J: TRBJ2-2; CDR3: CASRGEVGELFF; DNA: TGTGCCAGCAGAGGGGAGGTCGGGGAGCTGTTTTTT
size: .; V: TRBV11-2; D: .; J: TRBJ1-1; CDR3: CASSLVIPILRDTEAFF; DNA: TGTGCCAGCAGCTTAGTAATTCCGATCCTCCGGGATACTGAAGCTTTCTTT
size: .; V: TRBV9; D: .; J: TRBJ2-2; CDR3: CASSVTNTGELFF; DNA: TGTGCCAGCAGCGTTACAAACACCGGGGAGCTGTTTTTT
size: .; V: TRBV5-1; D: TRBD1; J: TRBJ2-5; CDR3: CASSFGTGGEKTQYF; DNA: TGCGCCAGCAGCTTCGGGACAGGGGGCGAAAAGACCCAGTACTTC